The rows below give T cell receptor beta chains drawn from one sample of a study of blood T cell repertoires in COVID-19. The repertoire was sequenced with immunoSEQ multiplex PCR; TCRdb's copy has only in-frame clones and lacks some. Of tens of thousands of clones listed, more than 80% are singletons. Sequenced sample: peripheral blood. These receptors all stem from a human donor in a cohort sampled during active COVID-19. Both conserved end residues are part of each CDR3. The D gene is left open where the match is weak. Size tells how often a clone was seen (once, few, many) or the class of an expanded clone, and some rows leave it out.

d_call: .; clone_size: .; v_call: TRBV3-1/TRBV3-2; cdr3_aa: CASSQAVQPQHF
d_call: .; clone_size: .; v_call: TRBV28; cdr3_aa: CASSFRAAGSNQPQHF
d_call: TRBD2; clone_size: .; v_call: TRBV7-2; cdr3_aa: CASSLDPAGITGELFF
d_call: TRBD2; clone_size: .; v_call: TRBV11-3; cdr3_aa: CASSSGGNHEQYF
d_call: TRBD2; clone_size: few; v_call: TRBV11-2; cdr3_aa: CASRGGIAGGETQYF
d_call: .; clone_size: .; v_call: TRBV3-1/TRBV3-2; cdr3_aa: CASSQNRGLGETQYF
d_call: .; clone_size: .; v_call: TRBV5-1; cdr3_aa: CASSLAAGAYSDGYTF
d_call: .; clone_size: .; v_call: TRBV12-5; cdr3_aa: CASGANTIPFF
d_call: TRBD1; clone_size: .; v_call: TRBV7-9; cdr3_aa: CASSPRQGSPLDTEAFF
d_call: TRBD2; clone_size: .; v_call: TRBV6-1; cdr3_aa: CASSELAGVYEQFF
d_call: .; clone_size: .; v_call: TRBV5-1; cdr3_aa: CASSLGTSRWTNEKLFF
d_call: TRBD2; clone_size: .; v_call: TRBV7-6; cdr3_aa: CASSLGPLAGGSSYEQYF
d_call: .; clone_size: .; v_call: TRBV19; cdr3_aa: CASSQPGFTNEKLFF
d_call: TRBD1; clone_size: .; v_call: TRBV6-5; cdr3_aa: CASTPGQPYNEQFF
d_call: TRBD1; clone_size: hyperexpanded; v_call: TRBV12-5; cdr3_aa: CASAPTGTGNTGELFF
d_call: .; clone_size: .; v_call: TRBV11-2; cdr3_aa: CASSNPLGRETQYF
d_call: .; clone_size: .; v_call: TRBV5-5; cdr3_aa: CASSLAIWENQPQHF
d_call: TRBD1; clone_size: .; v_call: TRBV5-4; cdr3_aa: CASSTRDRDYEQYF
d_call: .; clone_size: .; v_call: TRBV7-9; cdr3_aa: CASSSQRGGKNIQYF
d_call: .; clone_size: .; v_call: TRBV19; cdr3_aa: CASSIDRGSNQPQHF
d_call: .; clone_size: .; v_call: TRBV18; cdr3_aa: CASSPYGGLEQYF
d_call: .; clone_size: .; v_call: TRBV6-2/TRBV6-3; cdr3_aa: CASSPDRRGHEQYF
d_call: TRBD2; clone_size: .; v_call: TRBV20-1; cdr3_aa: CSASGTSGRAYNEQFF
d_call: .; clone_size: .; v_call: TRBV19; cdr3_aa: CASSISGLLYEQYF
d_call: .; clone_size: .; v_call: TRBV11-2; cdr3_aa: CASSFSRLGLAGNEQFF
d_call: .; clone_size: .; v_call: TRBV30; cdr3_aa: CAWQQGYSEKLFF
d_call: TRBD1; clone_size: .; v_call: TRBV6-6; cdr3_aa: CASSHDRAPSSELRYNEQFF
d_call: TRBD1; clone_size: .; v_call: TRBV28; cdr3_aa: CASSQGQGGGYTF
d_call: .; clone_size: few; v_call: TRBV3-1/TRBV3-2; cdr3_aa: CAFGDYQETQYF
d_call: TRBD1; clone_size: .; v_call: TRBV19; cdr3_aa: CASTRGTGVSEQYF
d_call: .; clone_size: .; v_call: TRBV7-9; cdr3_aa: CASSPLANTGELFF
d_call: TRBD2; clone_size: .; v_call: TRBV5-4; cdr3_aa: CASSLSRTSGGYNEQFF
d_call: .; clone_size: .; v_call: TRBV12-5; cdr3_aa: CASARRDTGRNEQFF
d_call: .; clone_size: .; v_call: TRBV5-3; cdr3_aa: CALGGSYEQYF
d_call: .; clone_size: .; v_call: TRBV2; cdr3_aa: CASRTREGTGELFF
d_call: TRBD1; clone_size: .; v_call: TRBV10-3; cdr3_aa: CAIRGTGTGVHEQYF
d_call: .; clone_size: .; v_call: TRBV30; cdr3_aa: CAWSVGLRPTEQYF
d_call: .; clone_size: .; v_call: TRBV27; cdr3_aa: CASSLGTPARGHRETQYF
d_call: TRBD1; clone_size: few; v_call: TRBV4-1; cdr3_aa: CASSQTSGGAALYGYTF
d_call: .; clone_size: once; v_call: TRBV7-8; cdr3_aa: CASSYRDTNYEQYF
d_call: .; clone_size: .; v_call: TRBV18; cdr3_aa: CASSPPWSGESYEQYF
d_call: TRBD2; clone_size: .; v_call: TRBV5-1; cdr3_aa: CASSLGGYRGRSNEQFF
d_call: .; clone_size: once; v_call: TRBV7-9; cdr3_aa: CASSLDSFSEQYF
d_call: .; clone_size: once; v_call: TRBV24-1; cdr3_aa: CATSDRGQPQHF
d_call: TRBD2; clone_size: .; v_call: TRBV6-6; cdr3_aa: CASSYISGGAHEQYF
d_call: .; clone_size: .; v_call: TRBV19; cdr3_aa: CASSPNRVETQYF
d_call: .; clone_size: .; v_call: TRBV19; cdr3_aa: CASSIQTPTDTQYF
d_call: .; clone_size: .; v_call: TRBV14; cdr3_aa: CASSQGSFGEQYF
d_call: .; clone_size: .; v_call: TRBV19; cdr3_aa: CASRQGLAVGNEQFF
d_call: TRBD2; clone_size: .; v_call: TRBV5-4; cdr3_aa: CASSLYTGGEADTQYF
d_call: TRBD1; clone_size: .; v_call: TRBV28; cdr3_aa: CASSWIQGRNEQFF